This is a list of T cell receptor beta chains from one sample in a study of T cell changes during pregnancy in multiple sclerosis. TCRdb keeps only in-frame clones here, not all; method: immunoSEQ multiplex PCR. The table includes about 53,000 clones, 90% detected once. Sample: CD8+ T cells from peripheral blood mononuclear cells, taken before pregnancy. Every receptor here comes from a female donor with multiple sclerosis, enrolled in a pregnancy study. Both conserved end residues are part of each CDR3. Fields, in order: J gene, clone size, D gene, V gene, CDR3 DNA, CDR3 protein. D genes are given only for firm matches. Some rows have no size entry. The others give once, few or many, or a class for an expanded clone.

>TRBJ1-3|-|-|TRBV7-6
TGTGCCAGCAGCTTAGGGCCTAGGTCGGGGAACATGCCTCGCTACTCTGGAAACACCATATATTTT
CASSLGPRSGNMPRYSGNTIYF
>TRBJ2-5|once|-|TRBV2
TGTGCCAGCAGGGCCGGGACTCGGGCAGAGACCCAGTACTTC
CASRAGTRAETQYF
>TRBJ1-1|-|-|TRBV5-1
TGCGCCAGCAACTCCGGGGACATGGGCGGCGCTGAAGCTTTCTTT
CASNSGDMGGAEAFF
>TRBJ1-1|-|-|TRBV6-6
TGTGCCAGCAGTTACTGGGGGGGATCGGCGGAAGCTTTCTTT
CASSYWGGSAEAFF
>TRBJ1-2|-|-|TRBV4-3
TGCGCCAGCAGCCAAGTGGACGAGAGGGATGGCTACACCTTC
CASSQVDERDGYTF
>TRBJ2-7|-|-|TRBV11-1
TGTGCCAGCAGCTCGATGGACGGCGGGGACGAGCAGTACTTC
CASSSMDGGDEQYF
>TRBJ2-3|-|TRBD2|TRBV4-1
TGCGCCAGCAGCCAAGATTGGCTAGCGGGGGGGCTAGATACGCAGTATTTT
CASSQDWLAGGLDTQYF
>TRBJ2-5|-|TRBD1|TRBV7-2
TGTGCCAGCAGCTCCAGCCAGGGGACAGGAGAAGAGACCCAGTACTTC
CASSSSQGTGEETQYF
>TRBJ1-2|-|-|TRBV6-5
TGTGCCAGCAGTTACGGAGGGGAAATCTATGGCTACACCTTC
CASSYGGEIYGYTF
>TRBJ2-3|-|TRBD1|TRBV5-6
TGTGCCAGCAGCTTGGGGACAGGGGTAGGTGATACGCAGTATTTT
CASSLGTGVGDTQYF
>TRBJ2-1|-|TRBD2|TRBV9
TGTGCCAGCAGTGCGGGGGGGGGCTTATACAATGAGCAGTTCTTC
CASSAGGGLYNEQFF
>TRBJ2-7|-|TRBD1|TRBV5-6
TGTGCCAGCAGCGACGGGACAGCCTACGAGCAGTACTTC
CASSDGTAYEQYF
>TRBJ1-2|-|-|TRBV19
TGTGCCAGTAGTATAGACGTTGTAGGACTGGGCTATGGCTACACCTTC
CASSIDVVGLGYGYTF
>TRBJ1-2|-|TRBD1|TRBV4-1
TGCGCCAGCAGCCAAGTGACAGGGAGCAATGGCTACACCTTC
CASSQVTGSNGYTF
>TRBJ2-3|-|-|TRBV9
TGTGCCAGCAGGCCGGGGACTAGCACAGATACGCAGTATTTT
CASRPGTSTDTQYF
>TRBJ1-6|-|-|TRBV6-5
TGTGCCAGCAGTCCCTGGGGGGATTCACCCCTCCACTTT
CASSPWGDSPLHF
>TRBJ2-7|-|TRBD2|TRBV5-1
TGCGCCAGCAGCTTCACTAGCGGGAGTTACGAGCAGTACTTC
CASSFTSGSYEQYF
>TRBJ2-3|-|-|TRBV9
TGTGCCACGGGAAGCACAGATACGCAGTATTTT
CATGSTDTQYF
>TRBJ1-4|-|TRBD1|TRBV25-1
TGTGCCAGCAGTGAATGGGACAGGGGGATTGAAAAACTGTTTTTT
CASSEWDRGIEKLFF